The text below deals with one TCR beta chain. Its antigen is as yet unknown. A single record per CDR3 protein comes from TCRdb applying MiXCR to the 5' RACE reads. The table shows approximately 300,000 distinct CDR3 sequences, with roughly 8.6% occurring only once. The sample belongs to a study of identical twins. General study results and limits: Models came in too low on out-of-frame TCR alpha sharing in monozygotic twins.

This sample also appeared in a second study, on yellow fever vaccine responses in identical twins.

This sequence was found in a woman between 18 and 30 years old in good health. Sequencing was done on a sample of CD8+ T cells sorted from blood.

The CDR3 DNA reads as TGTGCCAGCAGCGTATGGCTAGCGGGGAGCACAGATACGCAGTATTTT. Encoded protein: CASSVWLAGSTDTQYF. The V and J genes are TRBV9 and TRBJ2-3; 9 positions match TRBD2. Germline V gene data show CDR1 as SGDLS and CDR2 as YYNGEE. The length of the CDR3 is 16 residues. The V segment lost 1 base and the J segment 0 bases; nucleotides outside the gene matches: 3. Looking up the rest from reference TRBV9 and TRBJ2-3 gives the full variable domain: DSGVTQTPKHLITATGQRVTLRCSPRSGDLSVYWYQQSLDQGLQFLIQYYNGEERAKGNILERFSAQQFPDLHSELNLSSLELGDSALYFCASSVWLAGSTDTQYFGPGTRLTVL.